This entry lists 4 T cell receptor beta chains sequenced from one sample in a study of regulatory T cells in long-lasting Graves disease. Construction of TCR beta libraries relied on iRepertoire HTBI primers and on Arm-PCR targeting CDR3 regions. MiXCR, applied by TCRdb to the multiplex PCR reads, yields one record per CDR3 protein. The sample consists of about 430,000 distinct CDR3 sequences, 15% of them appearing once. Time point given: newly diagnosed GD, antithyroid drugs for less than 3 months. PBMC RNA served as the TCR library source. This same sample was also part of a study on T cells in Graves' hyperthyroidism and ophthalmopathy.

The input for sequencing was peripheral blood mononuclear cells (PBMCs), taken at new diagnosis, from a patient treated with antithyroid drugs. These receptors all stem from a woman aged 40-49 years with Graves disease.

The sample holds many counts of this clonotype. CDR3 residues: CSAKRPSEYYEQYF. The CDR3 nucleotides are TGCAGTGCTAAAAGGCCTAGCGAGTACTACGAGCAGTACTTC. V and J are TRBV20-1 and TRBJ2-7; TRBD2 is a possible D gene (6 bases). The germline V gene has CDR1 DFQATT and CDR2 SNEGSKA (reference sequence). CDR3 length: 14 residues. Trimming shortened V by 4 bases and J by 3 bases, and 16 bases separated the two germline ends.

There are a few counts of this clonotype. The chain joins TRBV19 to TRBJ2-3, with TRBD2 as a possible D gene (5 bases). Trimming removed 3 bases from V and 6 bases from J, with 13 bases in between. Looked up from germline, CDR1 is LNHDA and CDR2 is SQIVND (reference sequence). The CDR3 has 14 residues. The CDR3 DNA reads as TGTGCCAGTAGTATTGGGAGTGGTTGGGATACGCAGTATTTT. It codes for CASSIGSGWDTQYF. The complete variable domain, with remaining parts taken from reference TRBV19 and TRBJ2-3, reads DGGITQSPKYLFRKEGQNVTLSCEQNLNHDAMYWYRQDPGQGLRLIYYSQIVNDFQKGDIAEGYSVSREKKESFPLTVTSAQKNPTAFYLCASSIGSGWDTQYFGPGTRLTVL.

This clonotype was recorded many times. This chain connects TRBV7-9 to TRBJ2-7; 10 bases match TRBD2. CDR1 is SEHNR and CDR2 is FQNEAQ in the germline V gene (reference sequence). V lost 6 bases, J lost 5 bases, and 10 bases stayed unmatched. The CDR3 is 15 residues long. Here the CDR3 DNA reads TGTGCCAGCAGGCCCGCGTCTAGCGGGAGCCACGAGCAGTACTTC. Amino acids: CASRPASSGSHEQYF.

This clonotype was seen ten or more times. The V call is TRBV28, the J call TRBJ1-5; 12 bases align to TRBD1. The CDR3 runs 18 residues. Germline CDR1 and CDR2: MDHEN and SYDVKM. Trimming took 4 bases from V and 6 from J; bases not matched to a gene: 13. Here the CDR3 DNA reads TGTGCCAGCAGTTCTTTAGTCAGGGACAGGGGGCAGGGTCAGCCCCAGCATTTT. It specifies CASSSLVRDRGQGQPQHF.